These 19 T cell receptor beta chains came from one sample sequenced in a study of monozygotic twins with inflammatory bowel disease. Using the 5' RACE reads, TCRdb records one entry per CDR3 protein without DNA. The repertoire table contains some 400,000 distinct CDR3 sequences. Source material: blood. These receptor sequences come from a human donor with ulcerative colitis or Crohn's disease, or a healthy co-twin of an affected twin (not recorded which).

This chain's CDR3 is CAWRGGHDGYTF. The V and J genes are TRBV30 and TRBJ1-2; the TRBD1 assignment by TCRdb is unverifiable without DNA. From germline, CDR1 is GTSNPN and CDR2 SVGIG (reference sequence). The CDR3 spans 12 residues. Using reference TRBV30 and TRBJ1-2 for the parts outside the CDR3, the full variable domain is SQTIHQWPATLVQPVGSPLSLECTVEGTSNPNLYWYRQAAGRGLQLLFYSVGIGQISSEVPQNLSASRPQDRQFILSSKKLLLSDSGFYLCAWRGGHDGYTFGSGTRLTVV.

The chain has TRBV19 and TRBJ1-2; TCRdb designates TRBD1, a call that cannot be tested without DNA. The CDR3 contains 13 residues. Germline V lookup: CDR1 LNHDA, CDR2 SQIVND (reference sequence). This CDR3 is CASSTTGEGGYTF.

The rearrangement uses TRBV12-3 or TRBV12-4 and TRBJ2-3; the D gene TCRdb calls, TRBD2, cannot be checked with no DNA. The CDR3 loop spans 16 amino acids. CDR3 loop: CASSYGSGGGTDTQYF.

The V gene is TRBV2, the J gene TRBJ1-2. Germline CDR1 and CDR2: SNHLY and FYNNEI. The CDR3 sequence is 13 residues long. The CDR3 protein is CATSRQLNYGYTF.

The V and J genes are TRBV2 and TRBJ1-3. There are 16 residues in the CDR3. Germline-derived CDR1 and CDR2 are SNHLY and FYNNEI. CDR3 protein: CASSQQGPASGNTIYF.

The chain employs TRBV5-1 and TRBJ2-3; lacking DNA, the TRBD2 call made by TCRdb goes unchecked. This CDR3 is 17 amino acids long. Germline assignment: CDR1 SGHRS and CDR2 YFSETQ. The CDR3: CVSSLGLAGSSTDTQYF.

V and J are TRBV5-1 and TRBJ1-5. CDR1 and CDR2 (germline): SGHRS, YFSETQ. The CDR3 contains 15 residues. CDR3 amino acids: CASSLAPGLGQPQHF.

This chain joins TRBV4-3 and TRBJ1-1; TCRdb indicates TRBD1, and absent DNA this call remains unverified. Per germline, CDR1 LGHNA and CDR2 YSLEER. There are 14 residues in the CDR3. CDR3 sequence reads: CASSRDRAFTEAFF.

The chain couples TRBV7-3 to TRBJ2-1; TCRdb lists TRBD1, though no DNA is available to test this call. Looked up from germline, CDR1 is SGHTA and CDR2 is FQGTGA. This CDR3 has 15 residues. The CDR3: CASSLDRAPYNEQFF.

CDR3 in amino acids: CASSFSGTSYGYTF. The chain joins TRBV5-5 to TRBJ1-2. Germline V gives CDR1 SGHKS, CDR2 YYEKEE (reference sequence). There are 14 residues in the CDR3.

J is TRBJ2-3 and V is TRBV7-9. The CDR3 length is 12 residues. Germline V lookup: CDR1 SEHNR, CDR2 FQNEAQ (reference sequence). The CDR3 sequence: CASNIHADTQYF.

The CDR3 protein is CASSLGSNGYTF. The rearrangement uses TRBV5-1 and TRBJ1-2. The CDR3 contains 12 residues. Germline CDR1 and CDR2: SGHRS and YFSETQ.

CDR3 residues: CASSPLGLAGGDTQYF. This rearrangement joins TRBV7-2 to TRBJ2-3; lacking DNA, the TRBD2 call made by TCRdb goes unchecked. The CDR3 consists of 16 residues. Per germline, CDR1 SGHTA and CDR2 FQGNSA.

The chain employs TRBV28 and TRBJ2-1; TCRdb's D call, TRBD2, is unchecked because there is no DNA. Germline CDR1 MDHEN, CDR2 SYDVKM. CDR3 size: 14 residues. This CDR3 is CASSPSGSYNEQFF.

This chain joins TRBV2 and TRBJ1-1; the D gene TCRdb calls, TRBD1, cannot be checked with no DNA. The germline V gene encodes CDR1 SNHLY and CDR2 FYNNEI. This CDR3 is built from 14 residues. The chain's CDR3 is CASSDEGYGTEAFF.

The chain employs TRBV5-1 and TRBJ2-7; as DNA is missing, the TRBD1 call by TCRdb cannot be tested. Germline values: CDR1 SGHRS, CDR2 YFSETQ. The CDR3 is 14 amino acids. The CDR3 protein is CASSTRDRVYEQYF.

The rearrangement uses TRBV5-6 and TRBJ1-2; no DNA is available, so the TRBD1 call from TCRdb remains unchecked. Germline CDR1 reads SGHDT; CDR2 reads YYEEEE. The length of the CDR3 is 15 residues. The CDR3 here is CASSPRDSTNYGYTF.

The rearrangement uses TRBV10-3 and TRBJ2-5; TCRdb designates TRBD1, a call that cannot be tested without DNA. The CDR3 runs to 15 residues. In germline, CDR1 is ENHRY, CDR2 SYGVKD. CDR3 protein: CAISEDGQLQETQYF.

This CDR3 is CASSFSGVSNQPQHF. This chain joins TRBV12-3 or TRBV12-4 and TRBJ1-5; TCRdb's assignment of TRBD1 cannot be checked, as there is no DNA. The CDR3 length is 15 residues.